The subject of this entry is one TCR beta chain. No antigen is known for it. This CDR3 region has 15 residues. Germline assignment: CDR1 SGDLS and CDR2 YYNGEE. These data belong to a study of T cells expressing NK-cell markers. Findings of the study overall: HCMV specificity of expanded NKG2C+ T cell clones remained unclear.

No DNA is given; TCRdb re-called the 5' RACE reads and lists each CDR3 protein once. Its clone listing holds 20,000 or so distinct CDR3 sequences. The chain is built from TRBV9 and TRBJ2-5; TCRdb's D gene call, TRBD2, goes unchecked for lack of DNA. The sample consisted of blood T cells: a sorted CD56 or NKG2C T cell subset, CD4+ or CD8+ T cells, or bulk PBMC T cells (not recorded which). The TCR originated in a man between 18 and 69 years old in good health. CDR3 sequence: CASSVSGGWQETQYF.